This entry describes one TCR beta chain. The antigen is undetermined. The study ran its PCR with 60 Vbeta and 13 Jbeta primers. Generated by immunoSEQ multiplex PCR, the TCRdb table keeps only in-frame clones and is missing some. This sample carries approximately 150,000 clones, roughly two thirds of them seen once, and the ten largest clones take approximately 5.6%. The data stem from a study of cytomegalovirus exposure and HLA in healthy donors. Findings and limits, study-wide: Later analysis revealed greater clonal expansion in HLA-associated TCR beta chains than in equally common others. The study listed approximately 160 cytomegalovirus-associated TCR beta chains. With high specificity and sensitivity, the classifier reportedly diagnosed cytomegalovirus status.

The source is a woman between 18 and 30 years old in good health and CMV-seropositive. Sequencing was carried out using PBMCs.

In nucleotides, the CDR3 is TGTGCCAGCAGTTTGACAGGTAGTAATTCACCCCTCCACTTT. Its translation is CASSLTGSNSPLHF. J is TRBJ1-6 and V is TRBV27; D may be TRBD1 (6 bases). Trimming pared 3 bases from V and 6 bases from J, leaving 9 bases between. Looked up from germline, CDR1 is MNHEY and CDR2 is SMNVEV (reference sequence). The length of the CDR3 is 14 residues.